This entry lists 9 T cell receptor beta chains sequenced from one sample in a study of CD8 T cells in Susac syndrome. Random hexamers were used to reverse transcribe the RNA input (about 0.45 to 1 ug). From the immunoSEQ multiplex PCR reads, TCRdb called clonotypes with MiXCR, one entry per CDR3 protein. The table lists more than 40,000 distinct CDR3 sequences, roughly 93% of them singletons. The sequenced sample was CD8+ T cells from PBMCs. Receptor source: a human donor in good health.

This clonotype was seen once. The genes are TRBV29-1 and TRBJ2-7, with 7 nucleotides matching TRBD2. Trimming at V came to 3 bases and at J to 0 bases, leaving 5 bases not matched to a gene. The CDR3 covers 14 residues. From germline, CDR1 is SQVTM and CDR2 ANQGSEA. CDR3 protein: CSVELAGRSYEQYF. The CDR3 DNA reads as TGCAGCGTTGAGTTAGCGGGCCGCTCCTACGAGCAGTACTTC.

The chain links TRBV19 to TRBJ2-1, with TRBD2 matching 11 bases. The trim removed 6 bases at V and 2 bases at J, leaving 3 bases unmatched. This CDR3 comprises 15 residues. CDR1 LNHDA and CDR2 SQIVND come from the germline V gene (reference sequence). CDR3 nucleotides: TGTGCCAGTAGAGTGACTAGCGGGGCCTACAATGAGCAGTTCTTC. Translated, it gives CASRVTSGAYNEQFF.

This chain links TRBV4-1 with TRBJ2-5, with 7 nucleotides matching TRBD1. CDR1 and CDR2 (germline): MGHRA, YSYEKL. Germline trimming cut 3 bases from V and 7 bases from J; bases unmatched to any gene: 8. The CDR3 runs 14 residues. Here the CDR3 reads CASSHSGGTGTQYF. DNA of the CDR3: TGCGCCAGCAGCCACTCAGGGGGTACGGGGACCCAGTACTTC.

This chain joins TRBV6-5 and TRBJ2-1; TRBD1 aligns across 7 bases. V lost 6 bases, J lost 9 bases, and 8 bases stayed unmatched. Per the germline V gene, CDR1 is MNHEY and CDR2 is SVGAGI. This CDR3 contains 13 residues. The CDR3 DNA is TGTGCCAGCAGGCCGGGACAGAACCTTGAGCAGTTCTTC. Its protein is CASRPGQNLEQFF.

This clonotype was seen more than once but under ten times. CDR3 nucleotide sequence: TGCGCCAGCAGCCATGGCGAGAACTACGAGCAGTACTTC. Translated: CASSHGENYEQYF. The genes are TRBV4-1 and TRBJ2-7; D is undetermined. The CDR3 has 13 amino acids. V was shortened by 3 bases and J by 3 bases, with 9 bases between the two germline ends. In germline, CDR1 is MGHRA, CDR2 YSYEKL.

The V call is TRBV13, the J call TRBJ1-2; 9 bases line up with TRBD1. The CDR3 is 15 amino acids. Losses at the gene ends were 0 bases for V and 7 bases for J; bases not matched to a gene: 6. Germline CDR1 and CDR2: PRHDT and FYEKMQ (reference sequence). The CDR3 DNA is TGTGCCAGCAGCTTAGGCCCACAGGGGGCCGGTGGCTACACCTTC. This gives the protein CASSLGPQGAGGYTF.

The V gene is TRBV2, the J gene TRBJ2-1; 7 bases map to TRBD2. The germline V gene has CDR1 SNHLY and CDR2 FYNNEI. V was clipped by 8 bases and J by 7 bases; unmatched bases: 11. The CDR3 length is 14 residues. In nucleotides, the CDR3 is TGTGCCAGCGGGTTAAGCGGGACGAGAAATGAGCAGTTCTTC. Protein: CASGLSGTRNEQFF.

This chain connects TRBV12-3 or TRBV12-4 to TRBJ2-7; D unresolved. Trimming shortened V by 6 bases and J by 0 bases, and 9 bases separated the two germline ends. The CDR3 loop spans 13 amino acids. CDR3 amino acids: CASSNHVSYEQYF. The CDR3 region has the DNA TGTGCCAGCAGCAACCATGTCTCCTACGAGCAGTACTTC.

The chain is built from TRBV5-1 and TRBJ1-1; 9 nucleotides line up with TRBD1. Germline V gene data show CDR1 as SGHRS and CDR2 as YFSETQ. After removal of 3 bases from V and 4 bases from J, the junction contained 4 bases not matched to a gene. CDR3 size: 14 residues. The CDR3 DNA sequence: TGCGCCAGCAGCTACCGGACAGGGGCCACTGAAGCTTTCTTT. Translating it yields CASSYRTGATEAFF.